A selection of T cell receptor beta chains follows, all from one sample in a study of blood T cell repertoires in COVID-19. Sequencing used immunoSEQ multiplex PCR; TCRdb keeps in-frame clones, though not all of them. In the table there are about 100,000 clones, about nine tenths of which are singletons. The sequencing sample was made of peripheral blood. These receptors all stem from a man aged 70 or older with acute or convalescent COVID-19. CDR3s include the opening cysteine and the closing phenylalanine or tryptophan. A D gene is named only where the DNA matches it firmly. Size values are once, few and many counts, or a class for expanded clones, and some rows have none.

clone_size j_call d_call v_call cdr3_aa
. TRBJ2-2 TRBD2 TRBV15 CATSREPLASGGLYRELFF
. TRBJ1-4 TRBD1 TRBV24-1 CATSDSTKQGRQNEKLFF
. TRBJ2-1 TRBD1 TRBV6-4 CASSPGTGYPNSYNEQFF
. TRBJ1-5 TRBD1 TRBV10-3 CAISESLGQQQPQHF
. TRBJ1-5 TRBD1 TRBV11-2 CASSLGAGQGASQHF
. TRBJ2-7 TRBD2 TRBV6-2/TRBV6-3 CASTPGGRPSYEQYF
. TRBJ2-1 . TRBV25-1 CASTGEGPLYEQFF
. TRBJ1-2 . TRBV6-5 CASSPRRIRGYGYTF
. TRBJ1-1 . TRBV6-5 CASSSDGDMNTEAFF
. TRBJ2-2 . TRBV7-2 CASSLVGPPELFF
. TRBJ1-6 . TRBV18 CASSPWAPDSPLHF
. TRBJ2-1 . TRBV12-3/TRBV12-4 CASSPGGGGEQFF
. TRBJ2-1 . TRBV12-2 CASRPGPRLAGGGDEQFF
few TRBJ2-5 . TRBV11-2 CASSLEGGWGETQYF
. TRBJ1-3 . TRBV18 CASSPQGSFSGNTIYF
. TRBJ1-4 . TRBV28 CASGIQASTNEKLFF
. TRBJ1-2 . TRBV6-6 CASSPGTNYGYTF
. TRBJ1-2 . TRBV19 CASSTMGGRRPYGYTF
. TRBJ2-6 TRBD1 TRBV4-2 CASSQKDRGWAGANVLTF
. TRBJ1-1 . TRBV10-3 CAISATQDLNTEAFF
. TRBJ2-3 TRBD2 TRBV9 CASSVSSGRNTQYF
once TRBJ2-7 TRBD2 TRBV6-2/TRBV6-3 CASSYTTSGSPYEQYF
once TRBJ1-5 . TRBV5-1 CASSLEGEASQPQHF
. TRBJ2-1 TRBD2 TRBV9 CASSVGLAGVYNEQFF
. TRBJ2-7 . TRBV4-2 CASSHVGGSYEQYF
. TRBJ1-5 . TRBV27 CASSLSGAGQPQHF
. TRBJ1-1 . TRBV7-9 CASSLARFGLTEAFF
. TRBJ1-1 . TRBV6-6 CASSHGTGYAFF
few TRBJ1-2 TRBD1 TRBV24-1 CATSDRQGDPYGYTF
once TRBJ2-7 TRBD1 TRBV6-6 CASGRDSHYEQYF
. TRBJ1-4 . TRBV19 CASSDQGTTNEKLFF
. TRBJ1-1 . TRBV29-1 CSGIHSTEAFF
. TRBJ1-1 . TRBV2 CASSRQRLNTEAFF
. TRBJ2-5 . TRBV6-5 CASRLLARRETQYF
. TRBJ1-3 . TRBV6-6 CASSYSEISGNTIYF
. TRBJ1-5 . TRBV4-3 CASSQDRAGSNQPQHF
. TRBJ1-4 . TRBV28 CASSLRGEKLFF
. TRBJ2-5 . TRBV5-1 CASTKALGAQETQYF
. TRBJ2-3 TRBD2 TRBV11-2 CASSLGGTSGTQYF
. TRBJ1-2 . TRBV6-5 CASRDTGLSGYTF
. TRBJ2-7 TRBD1 TRBV5-6 CASSFPTGGNEQYF